This T cell receptor (beta chain) was documented in a study of T-cell reconstitution after alpha-beta-depleted transplantation in children. Unique molecular identifiers were incorporated during preparation of the TCRbeta library. TCRdb reprocessed the PCR reads with MiXCR, giving one entry per CDR3 protein. The sample includes over 550,000 distinct CDR3 sequences, roughly 10% of them seen just once. A few counts support this clonotype. The CDR3 extends over 15 amino acids. Germline CDR1 is SQVTM and CDR2 is ANQGSEA. V was shortened by 3 bases and J by 5 bases, with 19 bases between the two germline ends.

Sequenced material: PBMCs from the stem cell graft donor, taken from the stem cell graft. This sequence was found in a human donor who donated a stem cell graft to a child with acute myeloid leukemia. This chain links TRBV29-1 with TRBJ1-1; D remains ambiguous. The CDR3 bases are TGCAGCGTTGATCGCGTATTTATCCCGCTTACTGAAGCTTTCTTT. Encoded protein: CSVDRVFIPLTEAFF.